Each of the 27 T cell receptor beta chains below was sequenced from the same sample in a study of blood T cells in healthy people across ages. Together with a sample-barcoded 5' primer, a J-beta primer mix was included in a second PCR lasting about 6 to 11 cycles. Via MiXCR, TCRdb re-called the 5' RACE reads, giving one row per CDR3 protein. The table has 1.5 million to 2 million distinct CDR3 sequences, roughly 50% seen once. The sample comprised blood. The receptors were sampled from a woman aged 40 to 50 in good health.

This clonotype was picked up one time. The chain combines TRBV6-2 or TRBV6-3 with TRBJ2-1; TRBD1 aligns across 8 bases. This CDR3 spans 15 amino acids. The V and J ends lost 6 bases and 8 bases, in that order; junction bases with no gene match: 12. Germline V gives CDR1 MNHEY, CDR2 SVGEGT. The DNA of the CDR3 is TGTGCCAGCAGGCGTCCGGGGGACAGGCGTTATGAGCAGTTCTTC. Protein sequence: CASRRPGDRRYEQFF.

The gene calls are TRBV6-2 or TRBV6-3 and TRBJ2-3; 11 bases fit TRBD2. CDR3 length equals 14 residues. Germline V CDR1 and CDR2: MNHEY, SVGEGT. With V trimmed by 8 bases and J by 7 bases, 8 bases remained unmatched. CDR3 region: CASALAGGTHTQYF. The CDR3 nucleotides read TGTGCCAGCGCCCTAGCGGGGGGAACTCATACGCAGTATTTT.

The chain has TRBV29-1 and TRBJ2-5; D unclear. Germline CDR1 is SQVTM and CDR2 is ANQGSEA. This CDR3 has 12 amino acids. Between the trimmed V and J ends, which lost 4 bases and 3 bases, there was a span of 9 bases. This CDR3 is CSVVQSKETQYF. In DNA, the CDR3 is TGCAGCGTTGTTCAGTCAAAAGAGACCCAGTACTTC.

The chain links TRBV20-1 to TRBJ1-1, with 8 bases fitting TRBD1. J lost 3 bases, V lost 6 bases, and 9 bases had no gene match. Germline V gene data show CDR1 as DFQATT and CDR2 as SNEGSKA (reference sequence). This CDR3 comprises 14 residues. CDR3 sequence: CSAEAGTGDTEAFF. CDR3 DNA: TGCAGTGCAGAGGCCGGGACAGGAGACACTGAAGCTTTCTTT.

This clonotype was observed a few times. The J gene is TRBJ2-7, the V gene TRBV6-4, with 9 bases fitting TRBD2. Germline loops: CDR1 MRHNA, CDR2 SNTAGT. J gave up 5 bases and V 4 bases, and 9 bases lay outside the gene matches. The CDR3 is made up of 15 amino acids. CDR3 amino acids: CASSVPAGGSDEQYF. The DNA of the CDR3 is TGTGCCAGCAGTGTACCAGCGGGGGGAAGTGACGAGCAGTACTTC.

The J gene is TRBJ1-5, the V gene TRBV20-1; the D is unclear. V lost 5 bases, J lost 9 bases, and 23 bases lay in between. The germline gives CDR1 DFQATT, CDR2 SNEGSKA (reference sequence). The CDR3 has 15 amino acids. The DNA of the CDR3 is TGCAGTGCTCCCCGTCCCGGCCAAACCCGTGGGCCCCAGCATTTT. This codes for CSAPRPGQTRGPQHF.

This chain uses TRBV7-2 with TRBJ2-5, with D uncertain. This CDR3 spans 14 amino acids. Trimming pared 1 base from V and 2 bases from J, leaving 8 bases between. Germline V lookup: CDR1 SGHTA, CDR2 FQGNSA. CDR3 region: CASSLVNRQETQYF. CDR3 DNA sequence: TGTGCCAGCAGCTTAGTAAACAGACAAGAGACCCAGTACTTC.

The genes are TRBV9 and TRBJ1-5; 10 bases line up with TRBD1. The ends lost 4 bases at V and 9 bases at J; junction bases unmatched: 10. Germline V CDR1 and CDR2: SGDLS, YYNGEE. The CDR3 consists of 15 residues. For the CDR3, the DNA is TGTGCCAGCAGCTTGGGGACAGGGGAAAGTCGGCCCCAGCATTTT. This encodes CASSLGTGESRPQHF.

For this clonotype: One end of the junction varies from germline; a read error may be responsible. This chain uses TRBV5-8 with TRBJ1-5, with D maybe TRBD1 (5 bases). Germline V gene sequence: CDR1 SGHTS, CDR2 YDEGEE. CDR3 length: 14 amino acids. Written as DNA, the CDR3 is TGTGCCAGCCACCAGGGATTCGTCAATCGGCCCCAGCATTTT. Amino acid sequence: CASHQGFVNRPQHF.

This rearrangement joins TRBV20-1 to TRBJ1-6; 8 bases are a match to TRBD1. The germline CDR1 and CDR2 sequences are DFQATT and SNEGSKA (reference sequence). This CDR3 is 16 amino acids long. The V segment lost 3 bases and the J segment 5 bases; nucleotides outside the gene matches: 9. The CDR3 sequence is CSARDGQGGNNSPLHF. In nucleotides, the CDR3 is TGCAGTGCTAGGGACGGACAGGGCGGAAATAATTCACCCCTCCACTTT.

In nucleotides, the CDR3 is TGTGCCAGCGCCATTCCAGGGGCGGATACGCAGTATTTT. Its translation is CASAIPGADTQYF. The chain couples TRBV6-5 to TRBJ2-3, with D tentatively TRBD1 (6 bases). The CDR3 is 13 amino acids. The V end was cut by 8 bases, the J end by 6 bases, with 15 bases between. The V gene's germline CDR1 is MNHEY and CDR2 SVGAGI.

The rearrangement joins TRBV7-2 to TRBJ2-7, with D possibly TRBD2 on 5 matching bases. With the DNA end fitting TRBJ2-5 better, the J assignment may be wrong. The CDR3 length is 14 residues. Looked up from germline, CDR1 is SGHTA and CDR2 is FQGNSA. The CDR3 bases are TGTGCCAGCAGCTTAGCACCCGGGATGGAGACCCAGTACTTC. It encodes CASSLAPGMETQYF.

The J gene is TRBJ2-1, the V gene TRBV7-2; D gene unclear. Trimming pared 5 bases from V and 13 bases from J, leaving 15 bases between. This CDR3 has 12 residues. Germline lookup yields CDR1 SGHTA and CDR2 FQGNSA. The CDR3 coding sequence is TGTGCCAGCAGCGTATCAAGAGAGACCCAGTTCTTC. Protein sequence: CASSVSRETQFF. Together with reference TRBV7-2 and TRBJ2-1, the CDR3 gives the full variable domain: GAGVSQSPSNKVTEKGKDVELRCDPISGHTALYWYRQSLGQGLEFLIYFQGNSAPDKSGLPSDRFSAERTGGSVSTLTIQRTQQEDSAVYLCASSVSRETQFFGPGTRLTVL.

This sequence joins TRBV12-3 or TRBV12-4 and TRBJ1-2, with D perhaps matching TRBD1 (5 bases). The CDR3 is 16 amino acids. V dropped 5 bases and J dropped 0 bases, with 16 bases sitting between them. CDR3 loop: CASSLREQVANYGYTF. In DNA, the CDR3 is TGTGCCAGCAGTCTGCGGGAACAGGTCGCTAACTATGGCTACACCTTC.

In DNA, the CDR3 is TGTGCCAGCAGTCGTCGACGGACATTGACCTACAATGAGCAGTTCTTC. It encodes CASSRRRTLTYNEQFF. This sequence joins TRBV6-5 and TRBJ2-1; D possibly corresponds to TRBD1 (5 bases). The CDR3 has 16 amino acids. The germline CDR1 and CDR2 sequences are MNHEY and SVGAGI. V lost 5 bases, J lost 2 bases, and 16 bases lay in between.

V usage is TRBV5-5 and J usage is TRBJ1-1; no firm D call. Germline V CDR1 and CDR2: SGHKS, YYEKEE (reference sequence). The ends were cut back, 4 bases at V and 1 base at J, with 8 bases in the middle. CDR3 length equals 13 residues. CDR3 in DNA: TGTGCCAGCAGCACGGAGCCGAACACTGAAGCTTTCTTT. Residues: CASSTEPNTEAFF.

This clonotype was seen only a few times. The rearrangement joins TRBV4-2 to TRBJ2-4; 7 positions match TRBD2. The CDR3 totals 13 residues. Germline CDR1 is LGHNA and CDR2 is YNFKEQ. The V and J ends lost 0 bases and 9 bases, in that order; junction bases with no gene match: 2. The CDR3 sequence is CASSQDGGSIQYF. For the CDR3, the DNA is TGTGCCAGCAGCCAAGACGGGGGGTCCATTCAGTACTTC.

This clonotype was observed a single time. The chain combines TRBV20-1 with TRBJ2-3, with D perhaps TRBD2 (6 bases). CDR1 and CDR2 from the germline V gene are DFQATT and SNEGSKA (reference sequence). This CDR3 is built from 16 residues. V lost 1 base, J lost 3 bases, and 17 bases lay in between. CDR3 amino acids: CSARASRGLRTDTQYF. CDR3 nucleotide sequence: TGCAGTGCTAGAGCTTCTCGGGGGTTGAGAACAGATACGCAGTATTTT.

The chain has TRBV27 and TRBJ2-7, with D maybe TRBD1 (6 bases). The CDR3 contains 13 residues. CDR1 is MNHEY and CDR2 is SMNVEV in the germline V gene (reference sequence). V lost 1 base, J lost 5 bases, and 9 bases lay in between. The CDR3 region has the DNA TGTGCCAGCAGTTTATGGGCAGGGGACGAGCAGTACTTC. As protein: CASSLWAGDEQYF.

This chain joins TRBV5-1 and TRBJ2-3; the match to TRBD1 covers 7 bases. The CDR3 length is 15 residues. After removal of 4 bases from V and 2 bases from J, the junction contained 7 bases not matched to a gene. Germline V gene lookup returns CDR1 SGHRS and CDR2 YFSETQ. CDR3 DNA sequence: TGCGCCAGCAGCCCCCGGGACAGACACACAGATACGCAGTATTTT. This encodes CASSPRDRHTDTQYF.

V usage is TRBV9 and J usage is TRBJ2-1; 9 bases are shared with TRBD2. V was clipped by 6 bases and J by 13 bases; unmatched bases: 8. This CDR3 spans 12 amino acids. Germline assignment: CDR1 SGDLS and CDR2 YYNGEE. CDR3 protein: CASTSGVYPQFF. DNA of the CDR3: TGTGCCAGCACTAGCGGGGTATATCCCCAGTTCTTC.

V is TRBV6-5 and J is TRBJ2-7, with TRBD2 matching over 9 bases. V was clipped by 5 bases and J by 5 bases; unmatched bases: 4. Per germline, CDR1 MNHEY and CDR2 SVGAGI. This CDR3 has 13 residues. This chain's CDR3 is CASSAIAGDEQYF. CDR3 in DNA: TGTGCCAGCAGTGCCATAGCGGGGGACGAGCAGTACTTC.

This clonotype was seen ten or more times. The gene calls are TRBV13 and TRBJ2-5; 7 bases line up with TRBD2. CDR3 length: 12 residues. Germline trimming cut 5 bases from V and 3 bases from J; bases unmatched to any gene: 0. Germline CDR1 PRHDT, CDR2 FYEKMQ (reference sequence). CDR3 residues: CASSAGEETQYF. In DNA form, the CDR3 reads TGTGCCAGCAGCGCGGGGGAAGAGACCCAGTACTTC. Complete variable domain (other parts from reference TRBV13 and TRBJ2-5): AAGVIQSPRHLIKEKRETATLKCYPIPRHDTVYWYQQGPGQDPQFLISFYEKMQSDKGSIPDRFSAQQFSDYHSELNMSSLELGDSALYFCASSAGEETQYFGPGTRLLVL.

The chain combines TRBV12-3 or TRBV12-4 with TRBJ2-1; 10 bases agree with TRBD1. Trimming took 6 bases from V and 0 from J; bases not matched to a gene: 11. The CDR3 loop spans 18 amino acids. As DNA, the CDR3 is TGTGCCAGCAGCCGAGACAGGGGGCATTCGGGCTCCTACAATGAGCAGTTCTTC. Translated: CASSRDRGHSGSYNEQFF.

This chain joins TRBV15 and TRBJ2-4, with TRBD1 matching over 8 bases. Losses at the gene ends were 3 bases for V and 8 bases for J; bases not matched to a gene: 9. Germline V gene data show CDR1 as LNHNV and CDR2 as YYDKDF (reference sequence). This CDR3 is built from 15 residues. The CDR3 DNA reads TGTGCCACCAGCAGTCCGACAGGGGCCAGGGACATTCAGTACTTC. Translated: CATSSPTGARDIQYF.

The V and J genes are TRBV9 and TRBJ2-1; no clear D gene. Trimming cost V 4 bases and J 9 bases, with 14 bases left between them. This CDR3 is 13 amino acids long. Germline V lookup: CDR1 SGDLS, CDR2 YYNGEE. The CDR3 DNA is TGTGCCAGCAGCCCCCAGGCTCACGGTGAGCAGTTCTTC. It translates to CASSPQAHGEQFF.

This chain connects TRBV6-2 or TRBV6-3 to TRBJ2-1; 8 nucleotides match TRBD1. The CDR3 length is 14 residues. Trimming took 3 bases from V and 7 from J; bases not matched to a gene: 5. The germline gives CDR1 MNHEY, CDR2 SVGEGT. This chain's CDR3 is CASSYDRGWNEQFF. CDR3 DNA: TGTGCCAGCAGTTATGACAGGGGATGGAATGAGCAGTTCTTC.